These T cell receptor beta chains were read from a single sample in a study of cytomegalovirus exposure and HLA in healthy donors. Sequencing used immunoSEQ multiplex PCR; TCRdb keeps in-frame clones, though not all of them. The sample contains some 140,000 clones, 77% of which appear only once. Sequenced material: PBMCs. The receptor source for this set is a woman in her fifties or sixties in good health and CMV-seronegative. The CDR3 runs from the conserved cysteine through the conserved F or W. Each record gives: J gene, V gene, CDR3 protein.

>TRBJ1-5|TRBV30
CAWSQGAQPQHF
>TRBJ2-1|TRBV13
CASKTRDSYNEQFF
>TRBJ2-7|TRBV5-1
CASSLGPSGNTYEQYF
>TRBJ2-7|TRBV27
CASSLDRSYEQYF
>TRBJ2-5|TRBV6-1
CASQRGWQETQYF
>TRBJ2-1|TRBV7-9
CASSLELTGVHEQFF
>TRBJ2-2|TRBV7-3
CASSRHPNTGELFF
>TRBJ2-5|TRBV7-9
CASSPTGTGGQETQYF
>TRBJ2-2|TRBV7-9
CASSLVAVSGELFF
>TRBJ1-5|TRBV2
CASNRQGNQPQHF
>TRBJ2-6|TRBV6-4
CASSDTPGSGANVLTF
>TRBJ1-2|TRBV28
CASSRTGAKVDGYTF
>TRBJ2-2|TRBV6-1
CASSARTGVSLTNTGELFF
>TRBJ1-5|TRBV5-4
CASSLGPNQPQHF
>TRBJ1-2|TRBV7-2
CASSLVRESVYGYTF
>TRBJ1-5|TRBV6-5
CASADSFNQPQHF
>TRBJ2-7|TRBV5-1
CASDKGAGGYEQYF
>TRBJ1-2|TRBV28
CASSPNYGYTF
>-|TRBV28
CASSHPKQGSYEQYF
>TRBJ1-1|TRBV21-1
CASSKGVLSEAFF
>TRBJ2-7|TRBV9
CASSVVGQGEQYF
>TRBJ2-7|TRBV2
CASSSPYTYEQYF
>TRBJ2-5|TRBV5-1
CASSFNRGEETQYF
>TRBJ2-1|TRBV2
CASSGTGGLFNEQFF
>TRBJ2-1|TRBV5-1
CASSYATGSNEQFF
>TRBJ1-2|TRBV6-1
CASSESGRYYGYTF
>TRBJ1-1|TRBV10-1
CASSEGGRGTEAFF
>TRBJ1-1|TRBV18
CASSPNTGGRLAEAFF
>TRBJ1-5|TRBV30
CAWSVGVYQPQHF
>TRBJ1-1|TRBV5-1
CASSWDGGVETEAFF
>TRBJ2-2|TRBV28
CASRGGATGELFF
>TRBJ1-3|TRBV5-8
CASSYTGTGGNTIYF
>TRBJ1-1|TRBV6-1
CATSTGAQLGAFF
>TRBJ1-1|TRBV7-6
CASSAGGLAEAFF
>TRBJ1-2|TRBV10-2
CASSRDIRNYGYTF
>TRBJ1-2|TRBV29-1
CSVPGQGVNYGYTF
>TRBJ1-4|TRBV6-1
CASRRTGWEKLFF
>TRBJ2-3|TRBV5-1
CASSFSSGNTDTQYF
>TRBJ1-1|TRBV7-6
CASSLRQASSNTEAFF